These T cell receptor beta chains were read from a single sample in a study of blood T cell repertoires in COVID-19. The repertoire was sequenced with immunoSEQ multiplex PCR; TCRdb's copy has only in-frame clones and lacks some. The sample holds approximately 14,000 clones, roughly 80% seen once. Sequencing was carried out using peripheral blood. These receptors were collected from a human donor in a cohort sampled during active COVID-19. Both conserved end residues are part of each CDR3. Fields, in order: V gene, D gene, CDR3 protein. A D gene is named only where the DNA matches it firmly.

V gene: TRBV7-3; D gene: TRBD2; CDR3 protein: CASSLTLLAGNNEQFF
V gene: TRBV7-3; D gene: TRBD1; CDR3 protein: CASKQGAGSGELFF
V gene: TRBV19; D gene: -; CDR3 protein: CASSYSSLDSYEQYF
V gene: TRBV28; D gene: TRBD2; CDR3 protein: CASSLGTSGSYNEQFF
V gene: TRBV6-5; D gene: TRBD2; CDR3 protein: CASRRDYGAYEQYF
V gene: TRBV2; D gene: -; CDR3 protein: CASKNYYEQYF
V gene: TRBV27; D gene: -; CDR3 protein: CASTGSDRRDGYTF
V gene: TRBV12-3/TRBV12-4; D gene: -; CDR3 protein: CASATRGNEQFF
V gene: TRBV9; D gene: -; CDR3 protein: CASSVEDSSYEQYF
V gene: TRBV3-1/TRBV3-2; D gene: -; CDR3 protein: CASSYLSGTQYF
V gene: TRBV27; D gene: TRBD2; CDR3 protein: CASSLGAGETYEQYF
V gene: TRBV5-6; D gene: TRBD1; CDR3 protein: CASSLESLDRPNTEAFF
V gene: TRBV9; D gene: -; CDR3 protein: CASSAEIATNEKLFF
V gene: TRBV6-1; D gene: TRBD2; CDR3 protein: CASSEAGGGTYEQYF
V gene: TRBV7-3; D gene: -; CDR3 protein: CASSAGHKMNTEAFF
V gene: TRBV6-2/TRBV6-3; D gene: -; CDR3 protein: CASSSPGRAIEAFF
V gene: TRBV7-6; D gene: -; CDR3 protein: CASSYGGGTSYEQYF
V gene: TRBV11-2; D gene: -; CDR3 protein: CASSLGASDYEQYF
V gene: TRBV5-1; D gene: TRBD1; CDR3 protein: CASSRNRGPQWYEQYF
V gene: TRBV10-1; D gene: -; CDR3 protein: CASSGETDTQYF
V gene: TRBV6-5; D gene: TRBD1; CDR3 protein: CASSWDRGNSPLHF
V gene: TRBV11-2; D gene: TRBD1; CDR3 protein: CASSPSGTGVSPLHF
V gene: TRBV27; D gene: -; CDR3 protein: CASKPGGNTEAFF
V gene: TRBV6-5; D gene: -; CDR3 protein: CASSYGGAGQPQHF
V gene: TRBV21-1; D gene: -; CDR3 protein: CASSSGRRTSVNKGVSYNEQFF
V gene: TRBV2; D gene: -; CDR3 protein: CASRALVEQYF
V gene: TRBV5-1; D gene: -; CDR3 protein: CASSLASAASSYEQYF
V gene: TRBV6-2/TRBV6-3; D gene: TRBD2; CDR3 protein: CASSLLAAASGNEQFF
V gene: TRBV9; D gene: TRBD2; CDR3 protein: CASSVGGLAGGADTQYF
V gene: TRBV7-9; D gene: -; CDR3 protein: CATTNTDTQYF
V gene: TRBV28; D gene: TRBD2; CDR3 protein: CASSLPTSGIRNEQFF
V gene: TRBV24-1; D gene: TRBD1; CDR3 protein: CATSDPPGQGSTGELFF
V gene: TRBV6-5; D gene: TRBD2; CDR3 protein: CASSPGGQETQYF
V gene: TRBV6-5; D gene: TRBD2; CDR3 protein: CASIPLTRGGEQYF
V gene: TRBV13; D gene: TRBD1; CDR3 protein: CASSLGQGAYNEQFF
V gene: TRBV11-3; D gene: -; CDR3 protein: CASRHITGSSYNEQFF
V gene: TRBV4-1; D gene: -; CDR3 protein: CASSQVARERETQYF
V gene: TRBV18; D gene: -; CDR3 protein: CASSPGTPNYGYTF
V gene: TRBV5-4; D gene: -; CDR3 protein: CASSLGGGGANVLTF
V gene: TRBV18; D gene: -; CDR3 protein: CASSPGGGRSNQPQHF
V gene: TRBV13; D gene: TRBD1; CDR3 protein: CASSDGQGPNEQYF
V gene: TRBV18; D gene: -; CDR3 protein: CASSPQSDYGYTF
V gene: TRBV28; D gene: -; CDR3 protein: CASRFQMAYGYTF
V gene: TRBV7-2; D gene: TRBD2; CDR3 protein: CASSLGGGFQETQYF
V gene: TRBV28; D gene: TRBD1; CDR3 protein: CASSLGQTYEQYF